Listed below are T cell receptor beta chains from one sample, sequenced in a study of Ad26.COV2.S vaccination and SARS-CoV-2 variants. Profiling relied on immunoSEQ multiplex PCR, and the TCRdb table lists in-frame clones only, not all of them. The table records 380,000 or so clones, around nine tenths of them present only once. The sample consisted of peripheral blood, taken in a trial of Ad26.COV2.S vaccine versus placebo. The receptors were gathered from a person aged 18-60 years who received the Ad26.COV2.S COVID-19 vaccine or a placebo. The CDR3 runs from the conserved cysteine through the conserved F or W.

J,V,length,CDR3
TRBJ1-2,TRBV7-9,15,CASSPRTGLNYGYTF
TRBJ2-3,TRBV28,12,CASTARTDTQYF
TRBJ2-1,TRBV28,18,CASMSQTSGRHRYNEQFF
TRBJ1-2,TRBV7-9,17,CASSLDRPKKANYGYTF
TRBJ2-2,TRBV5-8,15,CASSHRDRGTGELFF
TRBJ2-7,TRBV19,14,CATSPGTGSYEQYF
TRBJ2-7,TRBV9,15,CASSALAGSSYEQYF
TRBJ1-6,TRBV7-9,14,CASSLEMHNSPLHF
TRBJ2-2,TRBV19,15,CASSIVAGRTGELFF
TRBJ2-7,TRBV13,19,CASSLGGLAGGQRKSEQYF